The 6 T cell receptor beta chains presented below share a single source sample, sequenced in a study of shared clonotypes between healthy human individuals. Repertoires were generated with immunoSEQ multiplex PCR, while TCRdb's copy carries only in-frame clones and drops some. This sample has over a million clones; around 95% occur once, and the top ten carry over 1%. The sample was naive CD4+ T cells sorted from blood. The subset was: CD45RA+ positively selected. The receptors originated from a man aged 30 to 45 in good health.

The chain combines TRBV28 with TRBJ2-2; the D gene is possibly TRBD1 (6 bases). This CDR3 is built from 14 residues. The germline V gene has CDR1 MDHEN and CDR2 SYDVKM. Trimming removed 3 bases at V and 5 bases at J, with 10 bases between. This CDR3 is CASSFSRGTGELFF. The CDR3 DNA follows: TGTGCCAGCAGTTTCAGCAGGGGAACCGGGGAGCTGTTTTTT.

The gene calls are TRBV5-1 and TRBJ2-1; the match to TRBD2 covers 7 bases. Germline CDR1 reads SGHRS; CDR2 reads YFSETQ. The CDR3 is made up of 15 amino acids. V lost 4 bases and J lost 5; bases outside the gene matches: 9. CDR3 residues: CASSPRTRGDNEQFF. The CDR3 DNA is TGCGCCAGCAGCCCGAGGACTAGGGGAGACAATGAGCAGTTCTTC.

In its sample, this clone was seen once. This may stem from a read error, because a much larger clone lies one nucleotide away. Additional DNA sequences in this sample encode the identical CDR3. This chain joins TRBV5-1 and TRBJ1-5; D is ambiguous. The germline V and J ends were trimmed by 0 bases and 4 bases, with 5 bases remaining between them. The germline gives CDR1 SGHRS, CDR2 YFSETQ. This CDR3 has 13 amino acids. The CDR3 loop reads CASSLDRNQPQHF. In nucleotides, the CDR3 is TGCGCCAGCAGCTTGGATAGGAATCAGCCCCAGCATTTT.

CDR3 bases: TGTGCCAGCATGGGAATGACAATAGCTGAGTTCTTC. Protein sequence: CASMGMTIAEFF. The chain has TRBV6-1 and TRBJ2-1; the D is unclear. This CDR3 contains 12 residues. Germline lookup yields CDR1 MNHNS and CDR2 SASEGT. Trimming removed 7 bases at V and 14 bases at J, with 18 bases between.

The chain employs TRBV6-1 and TRBJ1-1, with D possibly matching TRBD1 (5 bases). The ends were cut back, 2 bases at V and 9 bases at J, with 13 bases in the middle. The CDR3 totals 13 residues. Germline CDR1 is MNHNS and CDR2 is SASEGT. The CDR3 coding sequence is TGTGCCAGCAGTGAAAGGGCAGGGTATCAAGCTTTCTTT. Its translation is CASSERAGYQAFF.

The V call is TRBV5-1, the J call TRBJ2-7; perhaps D is TRBD1 or TRBD2 (5 bases each). The CDR3 is 15 residues long. CDR1 is SGHRS, CDR2 YFSETQ, per germline. The V end was cut by 4 bases, the J end by 0 bases, with 14 bases between. CDR3 sequence (DNA): TGCGCCAGCAGCGCCTCCGGGACGGACTCCTACGAGCAGTACTTC. Amino acids: CASSASGTDSYEQYF. The full variable domain, with the rest looked up from reference TRBV5-1 and TRBJ2-7, is KAGVTQTPRYLIKTRGQQVTLSCSPISGHRSVSWYQQTPGQGLQFLFEYFSETQRNKGNFPGRFSGRQFSNSRSEMNVSTLELGDSALYLCASSASGTDSYEQYFGPGTRLTVT.